Sequencing of this T cell receptor beta chain was carried out in a study of blood T cell repertoires in COVID-19. In the study overall: Both acute and convalescent COVID-19 samples were obtained from the United States, Italy and Spain. Sources were T cells, B-cell-depleted T cells, or PBMCs; the material itself was cDNA or gDNA.

The assay was immunoSEQ multiplex PCR, and TCRdb's table has in-frame clones only and misses some. This sample yields over 400,000 clones, of which less than 90% are seen a single time; around 7.8% belongs to the top ten. The sequenced material came from peripheral blood. This sequence originates from a woman in her fifties or sixties with COVID-19, enrolled during active disease.

CDR3 residues: CASSPQGGNQPQHF. CDR3 nucleotides: TGTGCCAGCAGCCCCCAGGGGGGCAATCAGCCCCAGCATTTT. J is TRBJ1-5 and V is TRBV7-2; 7 positions match TRBD1. V lost 5 bases and J lost 2; bases outside the gene matches: 3. The germline V gene has CDR1 SGHTA and CDR2 FQGNSA. CDR3 length: 14 residues.